Following are 21 T cell receptor beta chains from one sample sequenced in a study of T cell responses to AZD1222 COVID-19 vaccine. TCRdb's copy holds only in-frame clones and misses some; the assay was immunoSEQ multiplex PCR. Of more than 60,000 clones listed, around 80% were seen once; the top ten hold about 19%. The specimen was peripheral blood, collected on day 0 of AZD1222 vaccination. The receptors shown here come from an adult in good health.

The J gene is TRBJ2-1, the V gene TRBV28; 8 nucleotides match TRBD2. Germline CDR1 is MDHEN and CDR2 is SYDVKM. V lost 8 bases and J lost 12; bases outside the gene matches: 12. The CDR3 covers 13 residues. The DNA for the CDR3 is TGTGCCAGCGGCGGGGGAGCGGGAGTTTGGCAGTTCTTC. Translated: CASGGGAGVWQFF.

The DNA for the CDR3 is TGTGCCACCCTGGATGGAGGTCGTAACAACTATGGCTACACCTTC. It codes for CATLDGGRNNYGYTF. The V call is TRBV6-6, the J call TRBJ1-2; D ambiguous. The CDR3 contains 15 residues. CDR1 is MNHNY and CDR2 is SVGAGI in the germline V gene (reference sequence). V lost 10 bases to trimming and J lost 2 bases, with 20 bases between them.

The CDR3 loop reads CASRTSGDNEQFF. CDR3 DNA: TGCGCCAGCCGGACTAGCGGTGACAATGAGCAGTTCTTC. The rearrangement links TRBV5-1 to TRBJ2-1; 10 bases align to TRBD2. Germline V gene sequence: CDR1 SGHRS, CDR2 YFSETQ. With 7 bases clipped from V and 5 bases from J, the junction kept 3 bases outside the gene matches. The CDR3 loop spans 13 amino acids. Combining the CDR3 with reference TRBV5-1 and TRBJ2-1 gives the whole variable domain KAGVTQTPRYLIKTRGQQVTLSCSPISGHRSVSWYQQTPGQGLQFLFEYFSETQRNKGNFPGRFSGRQFSNSRSEMNVSTLELGDSALYLCASRTSGDNEQFFGPGTRLTVL.

The chain uses TRBV20-1 and TRBJ2-7; D may be TRBD1 or TRBD2 (7 bases each). Germline V gene data show CDR1 as DFQATT and CDR2 as SNEGSKA (reference sequence). There are 11 residues in the CDR3. The CDR3 is CSVQGGREQYF. CDR3 coding DNA: TGCAGCGTCCAGGGGGGGCGCGAGCAGTACTTC.

The chain is built from TRBV12-3 or TRBV12-4 and TRBJ1-1; D possibly corresponds to TRBD1 (5 bases). The CDR3 length is 13 residues. Trimming shortened V by 0 bases and J by 8 bases, and 10 bases separated the two germline ends. CDR3 sequence (DNA): TGTGCCAGCAGTTTAGCGCTCCGGGACGAAGCTTTCTTT. As protein: CASSLALRDEAFF.

The chain carries TRBV18 and TRBJ1-1; D is unresolved. Germline lookup yields CDR1 KGHSH and CDR2 LQKENI. The CDR3 loop spans 15 amino acids. The V gene lost 3 bases and the J gene lost 1 base, with 12 bases spanning the gap. CDR3: CASSPDRAGNTEAFF. The CDR3 coding sequence is TGTGCCAGCTCACCGGACCGGGCAGGGAACACTGAAGCTTTCTTT.

The chain uses TRBV6-1 and TRBJ2-7; D is uncertain. Germline values: CDR1 MNHNS, CDR2 SASEGT. The V gene lost 1 base and the J gene lost 3 bases, with 10 bases spanning the gap. The CDR3 has 14 residues. CDR3 in DNA: TGTGCCAGCAGTGAAGTTGCCGGGTACTACGAGCAGTACGTC. Protein sequence: CASSEVAGYYEQYV.

The rearrangement links TRBV12-3 or TRBV12-4 to TRBJ1-2; D not resolved. The V gene lost 5 bases and the J gene lost 4 bases, with 11 bases spanning the gap. This CDR3 comprises 13 residues. The CDR3 region has the DNA TGTGCCAGCAGTCAGGTAGTGGGCTATGGCTACACCTTC. This gives the protein CASSQVVGYGYTF.

The V and J genes are TRBV5-1 and TRBJ2-5, with D uncertain. The CDR3 has 13 amino acids. Trimming removed 1 base from V and 5 bases from J, with 9 bases in between. Germline assignment: CDR1 SGHRS and CDR2 YFSETQ. CDR3 sequence reads: CASSLHRSETQYF. Written as DNA, the CDR3 is TGCGCCAGCAGCTTGCACCGATCGGAGACCCAGTACTTC.

There are a few counts of this clone. This chain links TRBV11-3 with TRBJ1-2; the D is unclear. Germline V gene sequence: CDR1 SGHNT, CDR2 YENEEA. The CDR3 contains 13 residues. V was trimmed by 3 bases and J by 2 bases, leaving 7 bases between them. The CDR3, as DNA: TGTGCCAGCAGCTTGCCCCAGAACTATGGCTACACCTTC. Amino acid sequence: CASSLPQNYGYTF.

The rearrangement uses TRBV28 and TRBJ1-5, with D possibly matching TRBD1 (5 bases). In germline, CDR1 is MDHEN, CDR2 SYDVKM. With 5 bases removed from V and 0 bases from J, the gap between germline ends came to 14 bases. The CDR3 extends over 16 amino acids. The CDR3 DNA reads as TGTGCCAGCAGTAATCTACAGGCTTATAGCAATCAGCCCCAGCATTTT. Its translation: CASSNLQAYSNQPQHF.

The gene calls are TRBV27 and TRBJ2-7; maybe TRBD1 (5 bases). Germline CDR1 reads MNHEY; CDR2 reads SMNVEV (reference sequence). The CDR3 is made up of 16 amino acids. V dropped 2 bases and J dropped 2 bases, with 16 bases sitting between them. The CDR3 reads CASSLDPRGMAYEQYF. The CDR3 region has the DNA TGTGCCAGCAGTTTAGACCCTAGGGGTATGGCCTACGAGCAGTACTTC.

CDR3 protein: CASSLEGRQGLSGANVLTF. Here the CDR3 DNA reads TGCGCCAGCAGCTTGGAGGGACGACAGGGACTCTCTGGGGCCAACGTCCTGACTTTC. The V and J genes are TRBV5-1 and TRBJ2-6; maybe TRBD1 (7 bases). The CDR3 loop spans 19 amino acids. V lost 0 bases, J lost 0 bases, and 16 bases lay in between. From germline, CDR1 is SGHRS and CDR2 YFSETQ.

The rearrangement joins TRBV7-8 to TRBJ2-7; no definite D call. Germline values: CDR1 SGHVS, CDR2 FQNEAQ. CDR3 size: 14 residues. Trimming cost V 5 bases and J 1 base, with 12 bases left between them. The CDR3 DNA is TGTGCCAGCAGCCGCGCGGAGAGTTCCTACGAGCAGTACTTC. This sequence encodes CASSRAESSYEQYF.

The rearrangement uses TRBV9 and TRBJ1-3, with TRBD1 as a possible D gene (6 bases). Germline loops: CDR1 SGDLS, CDR2 YYNGEE. This CDR3 contains 17 residues. Deletions cut 0 bases from V and 4 bases from J, with 17 bases between. DNA of the CDR3: TGTGCCAGCAGCGTAGCTGGCGGGGGCTCAGCGGGAAACACCATATATTTT. It translates to CASSVAGGGSAGNTIYF.

The chain combines TRBV7-9 with TRBJ1-1, with D unclear. Germline values: CDR1 SEHNR, CDR2 FQNEAQ (reference sequence). Trimming removed 4 bases from V and 4 bases from J, with 13 bases in between. The CDR3 extends over 14 amino acids. For the CDR3, the DNA is TGTGCCAGCAGCTGGAGACTTGTTGGCACTGAAGCTTTCTTT. Its translation is CASSWRLVGTEAFF.

This clone was detected only a few times. The V call is TRBV28, the J call TRBJ2-2, with D hard to call. This CDR3 is built from 14 residues. From germline, CDR1 is MDHEN and CDR2 SYDVKM. The V gene lost 3 bases and the J gene lost 1 base, with 6 bases spanning the gap. In DNA form, the CDR3 reads TGTGCCAGCAGTTTTCCAGGGAACACCGGGGAGCTGTTTTTT. It yields the protein CASSFPGNTGELFF.

This chain links TRBV19 with TRBJ1-4; D gene ambiguous. There are 13 residues in the CDR3. Between the trimmed V and J ends, which lost 5 bases and 7 bases, there was a span of 11 bases. The germline gives CDR1 LNHDA, CDR2 SQIVND (reference sequence). The CDR3: CASSDTHLEKLFF. CDR3 sequence (DNA): TGTGCCAGTAGTGATACGCATCTTGAAAAACTGTTTTTT.

This chain uses TRBV25-1 with TRBJ2-5; 7 bases are a match to TRBD2. In germline, CDR1 is MGHDK, CDR2 SYGVNS. V gave up 6 bases and J gave up 2 bases; unmatched junction bases: 6. This CDR3 region has 14 residues. In nucleotides, the CDR3 is TGTGCCAGCAGGCGGGACTACATTCAAGAGACCCAGTACTTC. Its protein product is CASRRDYIQETQYF.

This chain connects TRBV19 to TRBJ1-2, with D maybe TRBD1 (6 bases). Germline CDR1 and CDR2: LNHDA and SQIVND (reference sequence). The CDR3 runs 12 residues. V was cut by 3 bases and J by 8 bases, with 10 bases left in between. The CDR3 DNA is TGTGCCAGTAGTATCGGAACAGGGGGCTACACCTTC. This sequence encodes CASSIGTGGYTF.

This chain connects TRBV28 to TRBJ2-5; 9 nucleotides match TRBD1. The CDR3 is 14 residues long. After removal of 6 bases from V and 4 bases from J, the junction contained 6 bases not matched to a gene. CDR1 is MDHEN and CDR2 is SYDVKM in the germline V gene. In DNA, the CDR3 is TGTGCCAGCAGATCACAGGGGGCTGGAGAGACCCAGTACTTC. This gives the protein CASRSQGAGETQYF.